There are many counts of the clone carrying this T cell receptor (beta chain). The antigen remains undetermined. This record comes from a study of human T cells and chemical hapten exposure. The study, taken as a whole, reports: Since the donors had alopecia, their immune response may not be the same as that of healthy people. Relative to control repertoires, expanded TCRs gave rise to significantly more large CDR3 similarity clusters.

The CDR3 is 18 residues long. Per germline, CDR1 SGHRS and CDR2 YFSETQ. V lost 1 base to trimming and J lost 5 bases, with 22 bases between them. Indicated time point: patch test 2, 6 weeks after DPC sensitization. Treatment in this sample: therapeutic diphenylcyclopropenone sensitization with weekly scalp DPC. Each cDNA molecule in the library carried unique molecular identifiers. One entry per CDR3 protein results from TCRdb running MiXCR on the RACE reads. The table has about 40,000 distinct CDR3 sequences, 3% to 4% seen once. This chain uses TRBV5-1 with TRBJ2-1, with D possibly called TRBD1 or TRBD2 (5 bases each). The material was whole blood, obtained in connection with sensitization to the hapten diphenylcyclopropenone (DPC). The TCR sequence derives from a man between 35 and 55 years old with alopecia areata. Some clones in this sample may be carry-over from other donors' samples. The CDR3 protein is CASSLYSTGPLGNNEQFF. The DNA for the CDR3 is TGCGCCAGCAGCTTGTACAGTACGGGGCCTTTAGGGAACAATGAGCAGTTCTTC.